The rows below give T cell receptor beta chains drawn from one sample of a study of cytomegalovirus exposure and HLA in healthy donors. Only in-frame clones appear in the TCRdb table, and some are missing; sequencing was by immunoSEQ multiplex PCR. The sample includes roughly 100,000 clones, 80% to 85% of them seen just once. Sample: PBMCs. The receptor source for this set is a man younger than 45 in good health and CMV-seropositive. Both conserved end residues are part of each CDR3. A D gene is named only where the DNA matches it firmly. Clone size is not always given. Where it is, it says once, few, many or a class for expanded clones.

>TRBV10-1|-|TRBJ1-5|TRBD1
TGCGCCAGCTCCCTACGGTTCGGACAGGGGGCGCGAAGCAATCAGCCCCAGCATTTT
CASSLRFGQGARSNQPQHF
>TRBV4-1|-|TRBJ2-7|-
TGCGCCAGCAGCCGACACAACGAGCAGTACTTC
CASSRHNEQYF
>TRBV4-3|-|TRBJ1-2|-
TGCGCCAGCAGCCAAGAACCGACTCACTATGGCTACACCTTC
CASSQEPTHYGYTF
>TRBV19|-|TRBJ1-2|-
TGTGCCAGTAGTATAGGGGGACTCGATGGCTACACCTTC
CASSIGGLDGYTF
>TRBV15|once|TRBJ1-1|-
TGTGCCACCAGCAGAGGACAACAGGTATCGGAAGCTTTCTTT
CATSRGQQVSEAFF
>TRBV5-1|-|TRBJ2-5|TRBD1
TGCGCCAGCAGCCAGACAGGGGGCCAAGAGACCCAGTACTTC
CASSQTGGQETQYF
>TRBV15|-|TRBJ1-2|TRBD1
TGTGCCACCAGCGCCCTCGGGACAGGTGACACTAACTATGGCTACACCTTC
CATSALGTGDTNYGYTF
>TRBV6-1|-|TRBJ1-2|-
TGTGCCAGCAATAGGAGGTTTTATGGCTACACCTTC
CASNRRFYGYTF
>TRBV5-1|-|TRBJ2-7|-
TGCGCCAGCAGCCCCGGGGGGGGACAGAGAGGCTACGAGCAGTACTTC
CASSPGGGQRGYEQYF
>TRBV5-1|-|TRBJ1-1|TRBD1
TGCGCCAGCTCCACTATTGGACAGGGGTTGGTTACTGAAGCTTTCTTT
CASSTIGQGLVTEAFF
>TRBV6-6|-|TRBJ2-7|-
TGTGCCAGCAGTTTACAGGGATTGTACTACGAGCAGTACTTC
CASSLQGLYYEQYF
>TRBV5-1|few|TRBJ2-5|-
TGCGCCAGCAGCTTGGGAACAGGGTACCAAGAGACCCAGTACTTC
CASSLGTGYQETQYF
>TRBV11-2|once|TRBJ1-2|-
TGTGCCAGCAGCTCGACAGGCAACTATGGCTACACCTTC
CASSSTGNYGYTF
>TRBV4-3|-|TRBJ2-7|TRBD1
TGCGCCAGCAGCCAATTGTCCGGACAGGGGGTCTACGAGCAGTACTTC
CASSQLSGQGVYEQYF
>TRBV10-3|once|TRBJ2-1|TRBD1
TGTGCCATCAGTGATCCACCGGGACAGGGTTCCTACAATGAGCAGTTCTTC
CAISDPPGQGSYNEQFF
>TRBV11-2|-|TRBJ2-1|TRBD1
TGTGCCAGCAGCTCCGGGACAGGGGGTTATGAGCAGTTCTTC
CASSSGTGGYEQFF
>TRBV2|-|TRBJ2-1|TRBD2
TGTGCCAGCAGTCGTAGTAGCGGGGGGGCCGGTGAGCAGTTCTTC
CASSRSSGGAGEQFF
>TRBV9|-|TRBJ2-3|-
TGTGCCAGCAGCGGTAGACAGAGCACAGATACGCAGTATTTT
CASSGRQSTDTQYF
>TRBV27|-|TRBJ1-4|-
TGTGCCAGCAGTTACAAAAGACCACAGGTCGATCGTGAAAAACTGTTTTTT
CASSYKRPQVDREKLFF
>TRBV7-3|-|TRBJ1-1|-
TGTGCCAGCAGCTTAAACTTGAGAACTGAAGCTTTCTTT
CASSLNLRTEAFF
>TRBV28|-|TRBJ1-6|-
TGTGCCAGCAGGAGACAGGTAGCCTTGAATTCACCCCTCCACTTT
CASRRQVALNSPLHF
>TRBV18|few|TRBJ1-3|-
TGTGCCAGCTCACCAGAGCTCTCTGGAAACACCATATATTTT
CASSPELSGNTIYF
>TRBV2|few|TRBJ2-2|-
TGTGCCAGCAGTTCCGAAACAGGGTTAGGGGAGCTGTTTTTT
CASSSETGLGELFF
>TRBV7-2|-|TRBJ1-2|-
TGTGCCAGCAGCTTAGCGCCGAGGCAAGATTATGGCTACACCTTC
CASSLAPRQDYGYTF
>TRBV6-6|-|TRBJ1-2|-
TGTGCCAGCAGCCAGGACGGGGGATATGGCTACACCTTC
CASSQDGGYGYTF
>TRBV7-2|-|TRBJ1-1|-
TGTGCCAGCAGCACTGGGACACAGGCGGAGGAAGCTTTCTTT
CASSTGTQAEEAFF
>TRBV25-1|-|TRBJ2-7|-
TGTGCCAGCAGTGAATTTACAGGCCCCTACGAGCAGTACTTC
CASSEFTGPYEQYF
>TRBV28|-|TRBJ1-3|TRBD1
TGTGCCAGCAGTCCAGGGGGGTCCGGAAACACCATATATTTT
CASSPGGSGNTIYF
>TRBV7-9|-|TRBJ1-2|-
TGTGCCAGCATCCCTGGGGGGGGCGAAAACTATGGCTACACCTTC
CASIPGGGENYGYTF
>TRBV27|-|TRBJ1-2|-
TGTGCCAGCAGGCCAACGGGGAACTATGGCTACACCTTC
CASRPTGNYGYTF
>TRBV2|-|TRBJ2-7|-
TGTGCCAGCAGTAACCTTGAGGGCTACGAGCAGTACTTC
CASSNLEGYEQYF
>TRBV7-9|-|TRBJ1-2|-
TGTGCCAGCAGCTTCCGGACGGAGGTAATCACCTTC
CASSFRTEVITF
>TRBV5-1|-|TRBJ1-4|-
TGCGCCAGCAGCCTAACGACAGGAGCAACTAATGAAAAACTGTTTTTT
CASSLTTGATNEKLFF
>TRBV6-5|few|TRBJ2-5|-
TGTGCCAGCAGTTTGGACCACAGGGAGACCCAGTACTTC
CASSLDHRETQYF
>TRBV9|-|TRBJ2-2|TRBD1
TGTGCCAGCAGCGTAGCGACAGGGGGTGACGGGGAGCTGTTTTTT
CASSVATGGDGELFF
>TRBV6-5|-|TRBJ1-5|-
TGTGCCAGCAAGGCGGGCAATCAGCCCCAGCATTTT
CASKAGNQPQHF
>TRBV9|-|TRBJ1-3|-
TGTGCCAGCAGCGTAGTAGGAGGGTCCGGAAACACCATATATTTT
CASSVVGGSGNTIYF
>TRBV11-2|-|TRBJ2-7|-
TGTGCCAGCAGCTTTTCTGACAGAGCCTACGAGCAGTACTTC
CASSFSDRAYEQYF
>TRBV28|-|TRBJ2-1|-
TGTGCCAGCAGCACCGACTACTCTAGCAACTACAATGAGCAGTTCTTC
CASSTDYSSNYNEQFF
>TRBV2|-|TRBJ2-3|-
TGTGCCAGCAGGGGGGGGCAGGGAGGGAAGACGCAGTATTTT
CASRGGQGGKTQYF
>TRBV9|-|TRBJ2-2|TRBD2
TGTGCCAGCAGCGTTACTAGCGGGGGGGCCTCAGGGGAGCTGTTTTTT
CASSVTSGGASGELFF
>TRBV2|-|TRBJ2-5|TRBD2
TGTGCCAGCAGCCCAGGACTAGCGGGGTTTCAAGAGACCCAGTACTTC
CASSPGLAGFQETQYF
>TRBV12-5|few|TRBJ1-1|TRBD1
TGTGCTAGTGGTCCGGACAGGGGGCTCATGAACACTGAAGCTTTCTTT
CASGPDRGLMNTEAFF
>TRBV9|few|TRBJ1-4|TRBD1
TGTGCCAGCAGCCCCCGAGGGGGCCATGAAAAACTGTTTTTT
CASSPRGGHEKLFF
>TRBV10-3|-|TRBJ2-7|-
TGTGCCATCAGTCAGGGGACCTACGAGCAGTACTTC
CAISQGTYEQYF
>TRBV27|-|TRBJ1-1|TRBD1
TGTGCCAGCAGTTTATCGGAGGGGGCAGGGACTGAAGCTTTCTTT
CASSLSEGAGTEAFF
>TRBV5-4|-|TRBJ2-7|TRBD2
TGTGCCAGCAGCTTGGCCGAGGGAGGGGCCTACGAGCAGTACTTC
CASSLAEGGAYEQYF
>TRBV7-9|-|TRBJ1-5|-
TGTGCCAGCAGCCCCTGGGCGGGGGGCAAAGAGTATCCCCAGCATTTT
CASSPWAGGKEYPQHF
>TRBV5-6|few|TRBJ2-1|-
TGTGCCAGCAGCGTGACAGGATCCTACAATGAGCAGTTCTTC
CASSVTGSYNEQFF
>TRBV4-2|-|TRBJ2-3|-
TGTGCCAGTAAAGTATTTTTGACTAGCACAGATACGCAGTATTTT
CASKVFLTSTDTQYF
>TRBV25-1|-|TRBJ2-2|-
TGTGCCAGCAGTGATCTTACTAATTCCGGGGAGCTGTTTTTT
CASSDLTNSGELFF
>TRBV6-1|-|TRBJ2-7|-
TGTGCCAGCAGTGAAATAATTTCGGGGGAGCAGTACTTC
CASSEIISGEQYF
>TRBV10-3|once|TRBJ1-6|-
TGTGCCATCAGTGAGTCCCTGAGCTCACCCCTCCACTTT
CAISESLSSPLHF
>TRBV5-1|-|TRBJ2-7|TRBD1
TGCGCCAGCAGCTTGGAAGTTCCGGGACAGGGCGGCGAGCAGTACTTC
CASSLEVPGQGGEQYF
>TRBV6-5|-|TRBJ1-1|TRBD1
TGTGCCAGCAGTTACCCAGGGGGATTTGAAGCTTTCTTT
CASSYPGGFEAFF
>TRBV2|-|TRBJ1-5|-
TGTGCCAGCAGTGGGAGTAACCGGCAGCCCCAGCATTTT
CASSGSNRQPQHF
>TRBV9|-|TRBJ2-3|-
TGTGCCAGCAGCGCCTCCCATACGCAGTATTTT
CASSASHTQYF